This T cell receptor beta chain was captured by sequencing in a study of response to subunit inactivated influenza vaccine. General study results and limits: New T cells are recruited in small numbers by each seasonal influenza vaccination, according to the authors' suggestion.

MiXCR, run by TCRdb on the RT-PCR reads, gives a single entry per CDR3 protein. The top ten clones hold roughly 10% of a sample with approximately 680,000 distinct CDR3 sequences, around 14% of them seen once. The CDR3 consists of 15 residues. Per germline, CDR1 MNHEY and CDR2 SVGEGT. Between the trimmed V and J ends, which lost 0 bases and 6 bases, there was a span of 11 bases. Note on this clonotype: Its antigen remains unknown.

The sequences come from PBMCs from blood, collected about 11 days after vaccination. The receptor comes from a man aged 50 or older who received an inactivated influenza vaccine. The chain combines TRBV6-2 or TRBV6-3 with TRBJ2-2; possible D gene TRBD2, 5 bases. This CDR3 is CASSYSNRRPGELFF. The CDR3 DNA sequence: TGTGCCAGCAGTTACTCGAATCGGAGGCCCGGGGAGCTGTTTTTT.